These T cell receptor beta chains were read from a single sample in a study of cytomegalovirus exposure and HLA in healthy donors. TCRdb keeps only in-frame clones here, not all; method: immunoSEQ multiplex PCR. The sample comprises 82,000 or so clones, around 94% of which are singletons, and about 0.68% rests with the top ten. The sequenced sample was PBMCs. The source is a man between 18 and 29 years old in good health and CMV-seronegative. Each CDR3 is given without its conserved first and last residue. Each record gives: D gene, clone size, V gene, J gene, CDR3 protein. The D gene is left open where the match is weak. Size is omitted from some rows. Given values are once, few, many or a class for expanded clones.

TRBD1	NA	TRBV5-1	TRBJ2-5	ASSLQGPQETQY
TRBD1	NA	TRBV6-6	TRBJ1-6	ASTIHRGPGSPLH
NA	NA	TRBV5-6	TRBJ1-2	ASSLVTGTYGYT
TRBD1	NA	TRBV27	TRBJ1-1	ASRVVGGGTEAF
NA	NA	TRBV11-2	TRBJ1-2	ASSSTLAYGYT
NA	few	TRBV7-9	TRBJ2-2	ASSLGQNTGELF
NA	NA	TRBV18	TRBJ1-5	ASSPRQTYQGYSNQPQH
NA	NA	TRBV19	TRBJ1-2	ASSKTRDMLNYGYT
TRBD2	NA	TRBV6-5	TRBJ2-1	ASSPSGWSYNEQF
TRBD1	NA	TRBV5-1	TRBJ1-1	ASSTGQGDTEAF
TRBD1	NA	TRBV4-2	TRBJ1-4	ASSHLPGQGLF
NA	once	TRBV6-5	TRBJ1-1	ASSLQGVKNTEAF
NA	NA	TRBV10-2	TRBJ1-5	ASPHRNGREGQPQH
TRBD2	NA	TRBV5-4	TRBJ2-3	ASSLPLAGDRRDTQY
NA	NA	TRBV9	TRBJ1-2	ASSVASRGGTNYGYT
TRBD2	NA	TRBV5-1	TRBJ2-5	ASSLGSGRIRGETQY
NA	NA	TRBV4-1	TRBJ2-7	ASSQDWHYEQY
TRBD1	NA	TRBV6-4	TRBJ2-7	ASSPLPGQSYEQY
NA	once	TRBV10-1	TRBJ1-2	ASAGPSGGYT
TRBD2	NA	TRBV27	TRBJ2-2	ASSLSAFSGWMTDGELF
NA	once	TRBV5-8	TRBJ2-2	ASTHTSRPNTGELF
NA	NA	TRBV11-3	TRBJ1-1	ASSLGDGGSNTEAF
NA	NA	TRBV11-3	TRBJ2-3	ASSFSEEDWADTQY
TRBD1	NA	TRBV19	TRBJ2-5	ASTRGQGVQETQY
NA	NA	TRBV9	TRBJ2-1	ASSVGSGASYNEQF
TRBD2	NA	TRBV7-2	TRBJ2-1	ASSFLTSGGRSNEQF
TRBD1	NA	TRBV29-1	TRBJ2-7	SVERDRGYEQY
NA	NA	TRBV7-2	TRBJ1-1	ASSFDRTNTEAF
NA	NA	TRBV1	TRBJ2-1	TSSRKICLGGGSSYNEQF
NA	NA	TRBV5-6	TRBJ2-7	ASSLVPGEGYEQY
NA	NA	TRBV27	TRBJ2-7	ASSLGARWYEQY
NA	NA	TRBV7-2	TRBJ2-3	ASSPFTDTQY
NA	NA	TRBV18	TRBJ1-1	ASSSGTLGRTEAF
TRBD1	NA	TRBV7-3	TRBJ2-7	ASSSPGTGEDEQY
NA	NA	TRBV20-1	TRBJ2-7	SAVTSYEQY
TRBD2	NA	TRBV27	TRBJ2-1	ASSFLAGGPRNEQF
NA	NA	TRBV9	TRBJ2-2	ASSVSGSGSGELF
NA	NA	TRBV19	TRBJ1-3	ASSIDSSGNTIY
NA	NA	TRBV7-2	TRBJ1-4	ASSFRISEKLF
TRBD1	NA	TRBV2	TRBJ2-1	ASRARGQEI
NA	NA	TRBV5-5	TRBJ2-2	ASSLQGRTGELF
TRBD1	NA	TRBV7-9	TRBJ2-5	ASSMPSGTVPRDQY